The sequence of this T cell receptor (beta chain) was determined in a study of shared T cell receptors in the human thymus. Measured with immunoSEQ multiplex PCR; TCRdb has only the in-frame clones, and not every one. The table includes 720,000 or so clones, approximately 83% detected once. V shed 3 bases and J 10 bases; nucleotides not matched to a gene: 30. This CDR3 contains 21 residues. This sample was also put to use in a study of human thymus T cells. In that study: Corrective surgery for congenital heart defects was being performed on the healthy Finnish infants who were the donors. Corrective heart surgery yielded resections, and these provided the thymus tissue. Related studies noted strongly shared thymic repertoires across unrelated people.

The source of this sequence is a girl under three years old with a congenital heart defect. This chain joins TRBV6-7 and TRBJ2-7; 10 bases match TRBD1. TRBV6-7 is labeled an ORF, and its function is uncertain. The material sequenced was thymocytes. As DNA, the CDR3 is TGTGCCAGCAGTTATCACGCCGGGACAGGGGAAATCTTGGTATCGAGCGGAGGACAGTACTTC. It codes for CASSYHAGTGEILVSSGGQYF.